This T cell receptor (beta chain) was recovered during a study of beta chain features in type 1 diabetes (dated by TCRdb to 2017 to 2018). Regarding the research as a whole: Mean age, gender distribution, total cell number and subset yield were not different between patients and healthy donors. The study compared the TCRB repertoires of sorted circulating CD4+ T cell subsets in recently diagnosed type 1 diabetes patients with those in matched healthy donors. Whereas all 30 or so donors provided naive and central memory subsets, regulatory and stem cell-like memory subsets were isolated from just 8 patients and about 8 healthy donors. A total of roughly 99 million sorted cells were examined across all samples, and the number of cells per subset was strongly correlated with RNA yield.

Results the study describes overall, beyond this receptor: Shorter templates might have been favored by PCR, but patient and control samples were amplified and corrected together, so both groups would have been affected equally by any skew. Sequencing cDNA rather than genomic DNA could over-represent highly expressing activated cells, although activation and CD3 levels did not differ between groups. HLA sub-analyses involved small numbers of individuals, so any influence of HLA type on TCRB rearrangement remained unresolved. At VDJ recombination sites, patients with type 1 diabetes made fewer insertions and deleted more nucleotides, a pattern implying thymic rearrangement abnormalities. A moderate but significant shortening of TCRB CDR3 length was observed in type 1 diabetes patients in all four CD4+ subsets. Naive, central memory and regulatory TCRB repertoires appeared to be more alike among patients than among healthy donors.

Each donor gave one peripheral blood draw, about 110 mL on average, collected into heparinised tubes. Using a panel that included CD45RO, CCR7, CD25, CD127, CD95 and CD27, naive, central memory, regulatory and stem cell-like memory CD4+ T cells were sorted on a BD FACSAria II. All sorted populations exceeded 95% purity. PBMCs were isolated right away by Lymphoprep density gradient centrifugation and were stained directly, without culture. So that batch effects would be minimized, each experiment stained and sorted samples in pairs, pairing one healthy donor with one patient. All of the isolated RNA was reverse transcribed with the High Capacity cDNA Reverse Transcription Kit, so expressed TCRB transcripts were sequenced. Deep immunoSEQ sequencing was applied to naive, central memory and regulatory T cell samples, giving an average of about 3.6 million total reads per sample. After sorted cells were lysed in RLT buffer, RNA was extracted with DNase-treated RNeasy Micro or Mini kits, with the choice depending on cell number. Each cell subset was processed separately to prevent cross-contamination, with patient and healthy donor samples processed together. The immunoSEQ multiplex PCR was used to amplify TCRB sequences from cDNA, yielding 87-bp fragments that span the CDR3 region. Sequencing of the amplicons was done on the Illumina HiSeq platform. In the paper's pipeline: PCR bias was corrected computationally using synthetic template baselines, and reads within Hamming distance 2 were collapsed, with unmergeable singletons discarded. By aligning reads against IMGT, V, D and J genes, CDR3 length, and insertions or deletions at six rearrangement sites were assigned. Within each subset, clonotype counts were normalized to sorted cell number, and only after that were true diversity and Gini coefficients computed with the tcR R package. The overlap coefficient, calculated on TCRB nucleotide sequences, was used to measure repertoire sharing. As a proxy for the pre-selection repertoire, out-of-frame TCRB sequences from naive cells were analyzed. TCRdb provides this immuneACCESS table in a form limited to in-frame rearrangements. Some clones are lacking; in checked studies, under half of them reflect an unresolved V gene, and why the rest are absent is not known. V and J calls and clone size are copied from that table; D and trimming were computed from the DNA. This sample lists about 900,000 clones; roughly 15% were detected once. 0.02% to 0.025% of the sample goes to the ten largest clones.

The CDR3 has 14 amino acids, counting the end cysteine and phenylalanine. Only the CDR3 DNA stays, 42 bases, in frame from base 1. The germline V gene (reference sequence) provides CDR1 MNHEY and CDR2 SMNVEV. Trimmed from V: 8 bases; trimmed from J: 9 bases; junction bases lacking a gene match: 15. In the case of this clone: Its antigen is not yet known. No much larger clonotype is one base removed from it; base qualities were not supplied.

The chain couples TRBV27 to TRBJ1-1; TRBD1 lines up with 7 middle nucleotides. Sequencing was performed on naive CD4+ T cells from blood. The cell subset or site label for this specimen denotes: true naive CD4+ T cells. The receptor comes from a woman aged 18-35 years in good health. The DNA sequence is as follows: TGTGCCAGCGGGCTGATGACAGGGCGTGAACAAGCTTTCTTT. Protein translation: CASGLMTGREQAFF.